This entry lists 8 T cell receptor beta chains sequenced from one sample in a study of T cells in Graves' hyperthyroidism and ophthalmopathy. From RNA transcripts, TCR beta CDR3 regions were amplified. Carried out on the TCR CDR3, a first-round RT-PCR used the HTBI primer set. TCRdb reanalysed the multiplex PCR reads using MiXCR and keeps one entry per CDR3 protein. Here the sample spans over 500,000 distinct CDR3 sequences, about a sixth being singletons. The sequenced sample was blood. The receptors were gathered from a woman aged 18-29 years with Graves' ophthalmopathy.

Written as DNA, the CDR3 is TGTGCCCCCCGTGGGGAGCAGTACTTC. It encodes CAPRGEQYF. The chain joins TRBV24-1 to TRBJ2-7; D is unclear. Germline lookup yields CDR1 KGHDR and CDR2 SFDVKD. The CDR3 is 9 residues long. V was trimmed by 12 bases and J by 7 bases, leaving 9 bases between them.

This clonotype was picked up one time. A much more abundant neighbour one base away suggests this may be a read error. The chain joins TRBV10-3 to TRBJ2-1; unclear D gene. Germline CDR1 and CDR2: ENHRY and SYGVKD. The CDR3 totals 15 residues. The V end lost 6 bases, the J end lost 8 bases, and 20 bases lay between the germline ends. For the CDR3, the DNA is TGTGCCATCAGATTCAGCGCGACCCCGGCGGATGAGCAGTTCTTC. Translating gives CAIRFSATPADEQFF.

The chain recombines TRBV9 with TRBJ1-2; D remains ambiguous. The CDR3 is 14 amino acids. Germline CDR1 SGDLS, CDR2 YYNGEE. The V end was cut by 6 bases, the J end by 3 bases, with 15 bases between. The CDR3 here is CASNDLTGYYGYTF. CDR3 sequence (DNA): TGTGCCAGCAACGACTTGACGGGCTACTATGGCTACACCTTC.

Many counts were recorded for this clonotype. The chain has TRBV5-1 and TRBJ2-7, with 8 positions matching TRBD1. Germline V gene lookup returns CDR1 SGHRS and CDR2 YFSETQ. V dropped 0 bases and J dropped 3; count of bases not matched to a gene: 5. CDR3 length equals 15 residues. The CDR3 DNA is TGCGCCAGCAGCTTGGGAGGCAGGGGGCTCTACGAGCAGTACTTC. Its protein product is CASSLGGRGLYEQYF.

V usage is TRBV6-2 or TRBV6-3 and J usage is TRBJ2-1, with 7 bases identical to TRBD2. This CDR3 comprises 17 residues. The germline gives CDR1 MNHEY, CDR2 SVGEGT. Trimming cost V 0 bases and J 5 bases; bases outside gene matches: 10. CDR3 residues: CASSYSPLAVLHNEQFF. CDR3 DNA: TGTGCCAGCAGTTACTCGCCTCTAGCGGTGCTGCACAATGAGCAGTTCTTC.

The genes are TRBV30 and TRBJ1-1, with no clear D. The CDR3 has 12 residues. Trimming shortened V by 4 bases and J by 3 bases, and 9 bases separated the two germline ends. The germline CDR1 and CDR2 sequences are GTSNPN and SVGIG (reference sequence). DNA for the CDR3: TGTGCCTGGAAAGGGTCCGACACTGAAGCTTTCTTT. Residues: CAWKGSDTEAFF. Complete variable domain (other parts from reference TRBV30 and TRBJ1-1): SQTIHQWPATLVQPVGSPLSLECTVEGTSNPNLYWYRQAAGRGLQLLFYSVGIGQISSEVPQNLSASRPQDRQFILSSKKLLLSDSGFYLCAWKGSDTEAFFGQGTRLTVV.

On this clonotype: Given a much more abundant clone one base away, this may be a read error. V is TRBV3-2 and J is TRBJ1-1. TRBV3-2 constitutes a pseudogene. CDR3 length equals 12 residues. The DNA of the CDR3 is TGTGCCAGCTGCCAAGGGGCTACTGAAGCTTTCTTT. Translated, it gives CASCQGATEAFF.

The rearrangement links TRBV5-1 to TRBJ2-2, with 7 bases matching TRBD1. The CDR3 is 15 amino acids. V dropped 1 base and J dropped 6; count of bases not matched to a gene: 6. CDR1 is SGHRS and CDR2 is YFSETQ in the germline V gene. The CDR3: CASSLLDRVPGELFF. CDR3 nucleotide sequence: TGCGCCAGCAGCTTGTTAGACAGGGTTCCCGGGGAGCTGTTTTTT.